This passage covers 30 T cell receptor beta chains from one sample sequenced in a study of T cell repertoires in cytomegalovirus infection (dated by TCRdb to about 2019). Sequencer: Illumina HiSeq 1500. TCRdb trimmed the raw reads at Q25, called clones with MiXCR and kept productive beta chains. Each CDR3 protein gets just one entry, which takes the most common genes and DNA from the rows behind it. The sample contains more than 650,000 distinct CDR3 sequences, 35% to 45% of them found a single time. The ten largest clonotypes hold under 3% of the sample. Sample: PBMCs. The origin of the receptors is a human donor in good health (CMV status not recorded). Some clones in this sample may be carry-over from other donors' samples.

This chain links TRBV11-2 with TRBJ2-3; TRBD2 aligns across 7 bases. The CDR3 has 16 amino acids. J lost 1 base, V lost 2 bases, and 6 bases had no gene match. Germline CDR1 reads SGHAT; CDR2 reads FQNNGV. Written as DNA, the CDR3 is TGTGCCAGCAGCTTATTGGGGGGAGGGCGCACAGATACGCAGTATTTT. Amino acids: CASSLLGGGRTDTQYF. Complete variable domain (other parts from reference TRBV11-2 and TRBJ2-3): EAGVAQSPRYKIIEKRQSVAFWCNPISGHATLYWYQQILGQGPKLLIQFQNNGVVDDSQLPKDRFSAERLKGVDSTLKIQPAKLEDSAVYLCASSLLGGGRTDTQYFGPGTRLTVL.

At least ten counts were recorded for this clonotype. The J gene is TRBJ1-1, the V gene TRBV4-1; no definite D call. V lost 4 bases, J lost 1 base, and 10 bases lay in between. The germline gives CDR1 MGHRA, CDR2 YSYEKL. This CDR3 contains 14 residues. Written as DNA, the CDR3 is TGCGCCAGCAGCCTCCTTACTGAGAACACTGAAGCTTTCTTT. This sequence encodes CASSLLTENTEAFF.

This clonotype was counted a few times. The chain recombines TRBV6-8 with TRBJ2-1; D assignment may be TRBD1 or TRBD2 (6 bases each). The CDR3 runs to 15 residues. Per the germline V gene, CDR1 is MNHGY and CDR2 is SAAAGT. Trimming took off 6 bases at V and 9 bases at J, with 21 bases between the two ends. The CDR3 DNA sequence: TGTGCCAGCAGCTTAAGCGGGTTGGGACACAGTGAGCAGTTCTTC. Its protein is CASSLSGLGHSEQFF.

There are a few counts of this clonotype. V usage is TRBV6-1 and J usage is TRBJ2-1, with 10 bases identical to TRBD2. V lost 6 bases to trimming and J lost 4 bases; unmatched junction nucleotides: 6. The germline V gene encodes CDR1 MNHNS and CDR2 SASEGT. The CDR3 spans 15 residues. The CDR3 sequence is CASRGSGRGYNEQFF. The CDR3 DNA is TGTGCCAGCAGGGGGAGCGGGAGGGGGTACAATGAGCAGTTCTTC.

This chain uses TRBV24-1 with TRBJ1-6; D perhaps matches TRBD1 (6 bases). The CDR3 totals 15 residues. With 3 bases removed from V and 10 bases from J, the gap between germline ends came to 15 bases. Germline loops: CDR1 KGHDR, CDR2 SFDVKD. The CDR3 spells CATSDGRGGESPLHF. The CDR3 DNA sequence: TGTGCCACCAGTGATGGACGGGGGGGCGAATCACCCCTCCACTTT.

The J gene is TRBJ1-1, the V gene TRBV19, with 8 positions matching TRBD1. Germline V gene data show CDR1 as LNHDA and CDR2 as SQIVND (reference sequence). The CDR3 sequence is 14 residues long. After removal of 6 bases from V and 4 bases from J, the junction contained 7 bases not matched to a gene. DNA for the CDR3: TGTGCCAGTAGCTCGACAGGGGTCGGCACTGAAGCTTTCTTT. Amino acids: CASSSTGVGTEAFF.

This chain uses TRBV5-5 with TRBJ1-6; D is possibly TRBD1 (6 bases). The CDR3 is made up of 17 amino acids. V shed 0 bases and J shed 7 bases, with 17 bases lying between them. Per the germline V gene, CDR1 is SGHKS and CDR2 is YYEKEE (reference sequence). In DNA, the CDR3 is TGTGCCAGCAGCTTGGGCGGGTTCGGGCAGGGGAATTCACCCCTCCACTTT. This codes for CASSLGGFGQGNSPLHF.

The table lists this clonotype with many counts. J is TRBJ2-5 and V is TRBV11-2, with TRBD1 matching over 8 bases. The germline V gene has CDR1 SGHAT and CDR2 FQNNGV. V was pared by 5 bases and J by 9 bases, with 8 bases of the junction left unmatched. The CDR3 is 13 residues long. CDR3 sequence reads: CASSQGQGRAQYF. The CDR3 DNA is TGTGCCAGCAGCCAAGGACAGGGAAGGGCCCAGTACTTC.

This chain uses TRBV10-3 with TRBJ2-7, with D unresolved. The CDR3 sequence is 11 residues long. Germline CDR1 is ENHRY and CDR2 is SYGVKD. The V gene lost 2 bases and the J gene lost 7 bases, with 6 bases spanning the gap. CDR3 in amino acids: CAISERLEQYF. The CDR3 bases are TGTGCCATCAGTGAGAGGCTTGAGCAGTACTTC.

The chain combines TRBV27 with TRBJ2-2; D possibly uses TRBD1 or TRBD2 (5 bases each). This CDR3 contains 13 residues. The germline gives CDR1 MNHEY, CDR2 SMNVEV (reference sequence). V was shortened by 3 bases and J by 7 bases, with 9 bases between the two germline ends. CDR3 residues: CASSFEGIGELFF. CDR3 sequence (DNA): TGTGCCAGCAGTTTCGAGGGGATCGGGGAGCTGTTTTTT.

Of note for this clonotype: The junction departs from the called germline gene at one end, perhaps through a read error. V and J are TRBV11-2 and TRBJ1-6; no clear D gene. The CDR3 loop spans 13 amino acids. Germline V lookup: CDR1 SGHAT, CDR2 FQNNGV. CDR3 sequence (DNA): TGTGCCAGCAGCCTCTCCTTTAATTCACCCCTCCACTTT. This sequence encodes CASSLSFNSPLHF.

The rearrangement links TRBV6-6 to TRBJ2-7, with 7 bases identical to TRBD2. The CDR3 totals 15 residues. In germline, CDR1 is MNHNY, CDR2 SVGAGI (reference sequence). V lost 6 bases and J lost 2; bases outside the gene matches: 10. CDR3 protein: CASSAGAWGAYEQYF. The CDR3 region has the DNA TGTGCCAGCAGCGCGGGAGCTTGGGGCGCCTACGAGCAGTACTTC.

The gene calls are TRBV19 and TRBJ1-5; D ambiguous. CDR1 LNHDA and CDR2 SQIVND come from the germline V gene (reference sequence). The CDR3 loop spans 14 amino acids. V was shortened by 4 bases and J by 3 bases, with 10 bases between the two germline ends. The CDR3 bases are TGTGCCAGTAGTACACCATCATTCAATCAGCCCCAGCATTTT. This codes for CASSTPSFNQPQHF. The full variable domain, its missing parts supplied by reference TRBV19 and TRBJ1-5, is DGGITQSPKYLFRKEGQNVTLSCEQNLNHDAMYWYRQDPGQGLRLIYYSQIVNDFQKGDIAEGYSVSREKKESFPLTVTSAQKNPTAFYLCASSTPSFNQPQHFGDGTRLSIL.

The rearrangement uses TRBV12-3 or TRBV12-4 and TRBJ2-2; 8 positions agree with TRBD2. The CDR3 extends over 17 amino acids. V gave up 5 bases and J gave up 5 bases; unmatched junction bases: 13. CDR3 residues: CASSPTGTRGRTGELFF. CDR3 DNA: TGTGCCAGCAGTCCTACCGGGACTAGGGGGAGGACCGGGGAGCTGTTTTTT.

The chain carries TRBV6-6 and TRBJ2-3; D is undetermined. The germline V gene has CDR1 MNHNY and CDR2 SVGAGI (reference sequence). V was pared by 2 bases and J by 4 bases, with 7 bases between. CDR3 length: 13 amino acids. CDR3 DNA sequence: TGTGCCAGCAGTTACAGGGATCCAGATACGCAGTATTTT. It translates to CASSYRDPDTQYF.

This clonotype appeared a few times. The V gene is TRBV7-2, the J gene TRBJ2-1, with 9 bases lining up with TRBD2. The CDR3 runs 18 residues. V trimming: 5 bases; J trimming: 9 bases; junction bases outside the gene matches: 20. Germline-derived CDR1 and CDR2 are SGHTA and FQGNSA. CDR3 sequence: CASSPTSGGIEEVGEQFF. Written as DNA, the CDR3 is TGTGCCAGCAGCCCGACTAGCGGCGGGATAGAGGAAGTGGGTGAGCAGTTCTTC.

As for this clonotype: One base away lies a much larger clone, so this may be a sequencing read error. The conserved final phenylalanine or tryptophan is absent from the CDR3, which likely points to a read error. V gene TRBV27 combines with J gene TRBJ2-5, with D unresolved. The V end was cut by 8 bases, the J end by 4 bases, with 8 bases between. Germline assignment: CDR1 MNHEY and CDR2 SMNVEV (reference sequence). This CDR3 region has 11 residues. CDR3 amino acids: CASGIRETQYL. The DNA of the CDR3 is TGTGCCAGCGGGATTCGAGAGACCCAGTACTTA.

V usage is TRBV6-5 and J usage is TRBJ2-3, with 8 positions matching TRBD1. Germline CDR1 MNHEY, CDR2 SVGAGI. The CDR3 sequence is 17 residues long. V lost 4 bases and J lost 2; bases outside the gene matches: 11. CDR3 DNA sequence: TGTGCCAGCAGTTGGCGCACCGGGACAGGCACCACAGATACGCAGTATTTT. This sequence encodes CASSWRTGTGTTDTQYF.

CDR3 protein: CAISDRGQEGTDTQYF. DNA for the CDR3: TGTGCCATCAGTGACCGGGGACAGGAAGGCACAGATACGCAGTATTTT. The J gene is TRBJ2-3, the V gene TRBV10-3; 8 bases agree with TRBD1. The CDR3 loop spans 16 amino acids. The germline CDR1 and CDR2 sequences are ENHRY and SYGVKD. The V and J ends lost 3 bases and 1 base, in that order; junction bases with no gene match: 6.

The chain is built from TRBV19 and TRBJ1-2; TRBD1 aligns across 7 bases. Germline V gene sequence: CDR1 LNHDA, CDR2 SQIVND (reference sequence). The V segment lost 3 bases and the J segment 0 bases; nucleotides outside the gene matches: 7. The CDR3 is 16 amino acids. The CDR3 is CASSIWGQPSNYGYTF. DNA for the CDR3: TGTGCCAGTAGTATTTGGGGACAGCCCTCTAACTATGGCTACACCTTC.

There are a few counts of this clonotype. The chain joins TRBV25-1 to TRBJ2-3, with D perhaps matching TRBD1 (7 bases). The CDR3 extends over 14 amino acids. Per germline, CDR1 MGHDK and CDR2 SYGVNS. V was cut by 2 bases and J by 4 bases, with 10 bases left in between. DNA for the CDR3: TGTGCCAGCAGTGAACAGGGGGGCGCAGATACGCAGTATTTT. This encodes CASSEQGGADTQYF.

This clonotype occurred once. The chain couples TRBV5-4 to TRBJ2-7; D ambiguous. CDR3 size: 13 residues. Germline V gives CDR1 SGHNT, CDR2 YYREEE (reference sequence). V lost 1 base and J lost 3, with 8 bases in between. CDR3 DNA sequence: TGTGCCAGCAGCTTGAGCCCGAACTACGAGCAGTACTTC. Translating it yields CASSLSPNYEQYF.

This clonotype appeared a few times. The gene calls are TRBV6-6 and TRBJ1-1; TRBD1 might be the D (6 bases). Germline lookup yields CDR1 MNHNY and CDR2 SVGAGI (reference sequence). The CDR3 totals 13 residues. Trimming cost V 0 bases and J 9 bases, with 11 bases left between them. CDR3 loop: CASSYSDGGQAFF. The CDR3 nucleotides are TGTGCCAGCAGTTACTCGGACGGGGGGCAAGCTTTCTTT.

This sequence joins TRBV28 and TRBJ2-5, with D maybe TRBD2 (7 bases). The CDR3 has 15 amino acids. The germline V and J ends were trimmed by 6 bases and 2 bases, with 16 bases remaining between them. CDR1 MDHEN and CDR2 SYDVKM come from the germline V gene. CDR3 nucleotide sequence: TGTGCCAGCAGCCTGAGCGGGACACTACAAGAGACCCAGTACTTC. Translated: CASSLSGTLQETQYF.

This clonotype appeared a few times. The chain employs TRBV5-4 and TRBJ1-3; D gene ambiguous. Trimming left V 0 bases short and J 0 bases short, with 10 bases between. The CDR3 spans 16 residues. Germline CDR1 SGHNT, CDR2 YYREEE (reference sequence). The CDR3 DNA is TGTGCCAGCAGCTTGGGGACGGTTCTCTCTGGAAACACCATATATTTT. This codes for CASSLGTVLSGNTIYF.

This clonotype turned up a few times. The chain recombines TRBV27 with TRBJ2-7; tentatively, D is TRBD1 (5 bases). This CDR3 region has 11 residues. CDR1 is MNHEY and CDR2 is SMNVEV in the germline V gene (reference sequence). V dropped 8 bases and J dropped 6 bases, with 11 bases sitting between them. This CDR3 is CASGGAVEQYF. The CDR3 DNA follows: TGTGCCAGCGGTGGGGCGGTCGAGCAGTACTTC.

This clonotype was seen a few times. The chain links TRBV6-8 to TRBJ1-6; D unclear. Germline CDR1 reads MNHGY; CDR2 reads SAAAGT. V was pared by 8 bases and J by 3 bases, with 11 bases between. This CDR3 comprises 14 residues. CDR3 protein: CASFSGLYNSPLHF. The CDR3 DNA reads TGTGCCAGCTTTTCAGGACTCTATAATTCACCCCTCCACTTT.

The V and J genes are TRBV11-3 and TRBJ1-1; 12 positions match TRBD1. The CDR3 extends over 21 amino acids. CDR1 and CDR2 from the germline V gene are SGHNT and YENEEA. J gave up 0 bases and V 3 bases, and 17 bases lay outside the gene matches. CDR3 residues: CASSLIPGQGAVQSMNTEAFF. CDR3 in DNA: TGTGCCAGCAGCTTGATACCGGGACAGGGGGCGGTTCAATCTATGAACACTGAAGCTTTCTTT.

J is TRBJ2-1 and V is TRBV20-1; 10 positions agree with TRBD2. There are 16 residues in the CDR3. Germline assignment: CDR1 DFQATT and CDR2 SNEGSKA (reference sequence). V gave up 5 bases and J gave up 2 bases; unmatched junction bases: 9. The DNA of the CDR3 is TGCAGTGCTCCCGGTCTAGCGGGGGTTACCTACAATGAGCAGTTCTTC. This gives the protein CSAPGLAGVTYNEQFF.

This chain connects TRBV2 to TRBJ2-4; TRBD1 aligns across 7 bases. This CDR3 comprises 18 residues. V dropped 2 bases and J dropped 0; count of bases not matched to a gene: 10. The germline CDR1 and CDR2 sequences are SNHLY and FYNNEI. The chain's CDR3 is CASSELLGQTGAKNIQYF. DNA of the CDR3: TGTGCCAGCAGTGAACTATTGGGACAGACGGGAGCCAAAAACATTCAGTACTTC. The full variable domain, its missing parts supplied by reference TRBV2 and TRBJ2-4, is EPEVTQTPSHQVTQMGQEVILRCVPISNHLYFYWYRQILGQKVEFLVSFYNNEISEKSEIFDDQFSVERPDGSNFTLKIRSTKLEDSAMYFCASSELLGQTGAKNIQYFGAGTRLSVL.